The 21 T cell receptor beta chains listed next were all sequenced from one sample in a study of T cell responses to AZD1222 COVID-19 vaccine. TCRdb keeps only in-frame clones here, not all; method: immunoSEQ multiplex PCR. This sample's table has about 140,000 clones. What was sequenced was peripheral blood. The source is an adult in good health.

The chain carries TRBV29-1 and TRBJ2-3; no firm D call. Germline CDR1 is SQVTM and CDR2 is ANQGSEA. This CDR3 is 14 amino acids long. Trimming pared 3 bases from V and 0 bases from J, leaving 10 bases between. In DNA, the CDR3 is TGCAGCGTTGATTACACCGCTAGCACAGATACGCAGTATTTT. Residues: CSVDYTASTDTQYF.

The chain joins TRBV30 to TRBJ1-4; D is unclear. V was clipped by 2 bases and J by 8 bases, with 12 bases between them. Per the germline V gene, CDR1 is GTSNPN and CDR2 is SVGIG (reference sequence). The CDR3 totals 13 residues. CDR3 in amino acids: CAWSLGWAEKLFF. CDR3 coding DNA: TGTGCCTGGAGTCTCGGTTGGGCCGAAAAACTGTTTTTT.

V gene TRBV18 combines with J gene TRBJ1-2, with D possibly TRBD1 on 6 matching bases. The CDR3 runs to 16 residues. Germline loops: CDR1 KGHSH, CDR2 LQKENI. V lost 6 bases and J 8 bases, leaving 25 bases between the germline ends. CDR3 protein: CASSPGAQATLGGYTF. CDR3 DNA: TGTGCCAGCTCGCCAGGGGCTCAGGCCACTTTGGGCGGCTACACCTTC. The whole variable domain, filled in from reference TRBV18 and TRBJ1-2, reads NAGVMQNPRHLVRRRGQEARLRCSPMKGHSHVYWYRQLPEEGLKFMVYLQKENIIDESGMPKERFSAEFPKEGPSILRIQQVVRGDSAAYFCASSPGAQATLGGYTFGSGTRLTVV.

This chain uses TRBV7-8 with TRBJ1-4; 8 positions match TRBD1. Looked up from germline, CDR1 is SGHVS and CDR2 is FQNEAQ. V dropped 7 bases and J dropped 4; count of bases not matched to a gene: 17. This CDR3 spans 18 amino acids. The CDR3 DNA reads TGTGCCAGCACCGTAAAGCTTAGGATGGGACAGGTTAATGAAAAACTGTTTTTT. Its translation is CASTVKLRMGQVNEKLFF.

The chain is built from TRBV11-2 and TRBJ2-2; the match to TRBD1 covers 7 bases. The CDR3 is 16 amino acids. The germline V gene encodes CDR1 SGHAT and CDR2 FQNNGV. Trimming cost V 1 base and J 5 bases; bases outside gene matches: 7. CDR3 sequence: CASSLVRGQGTGELFF. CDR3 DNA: TGTGCCAGCAGCTTAGTAAGGGGGCAGGGGACCGGGGAGCTGTTTTTT.

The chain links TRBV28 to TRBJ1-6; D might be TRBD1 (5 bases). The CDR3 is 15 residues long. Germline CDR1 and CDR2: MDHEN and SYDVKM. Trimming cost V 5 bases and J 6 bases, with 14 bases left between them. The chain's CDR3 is CASSTPRTTNSPLHF. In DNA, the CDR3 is TGTGCCAGCAGTACCCCAAGGACAACTAATTCACCCCTCCACTTT. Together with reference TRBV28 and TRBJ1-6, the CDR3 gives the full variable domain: DVKVTQSSRYLVKRTGEKVFLECVQDMDHENMFWYRQDPGLGLRLIYFSYDVKMKEKGDIPEGYSVSREKKERFSLILESASTNQTSMYLCASSTPRTTNSPLHFGNGTRLTVT.

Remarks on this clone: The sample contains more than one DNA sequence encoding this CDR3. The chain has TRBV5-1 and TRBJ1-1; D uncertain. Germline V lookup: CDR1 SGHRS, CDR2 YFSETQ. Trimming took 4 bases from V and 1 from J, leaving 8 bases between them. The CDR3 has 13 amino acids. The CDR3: CASSIQPNTEAFF. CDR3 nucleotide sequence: TGCGCCAGCAGCATACAGCCGAACACTGAAGCTTTCTTT.

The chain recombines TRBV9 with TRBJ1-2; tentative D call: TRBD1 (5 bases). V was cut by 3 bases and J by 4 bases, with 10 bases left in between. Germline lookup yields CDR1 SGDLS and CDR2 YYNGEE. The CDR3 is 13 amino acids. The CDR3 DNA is TGTGCCAGCAGCGCCCAGGGTAGCTATGGCTACACCTTC. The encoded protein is CASSAQGSYGYTF.

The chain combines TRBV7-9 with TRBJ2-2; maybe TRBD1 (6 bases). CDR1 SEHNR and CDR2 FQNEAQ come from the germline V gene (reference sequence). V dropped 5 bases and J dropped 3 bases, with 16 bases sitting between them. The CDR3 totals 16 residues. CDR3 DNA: TGTGCCAGCAGCCCACCCAACAGGGCGGACACCGGGGAGCTGTTTTTT. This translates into CASSPPNRADTGELFF.

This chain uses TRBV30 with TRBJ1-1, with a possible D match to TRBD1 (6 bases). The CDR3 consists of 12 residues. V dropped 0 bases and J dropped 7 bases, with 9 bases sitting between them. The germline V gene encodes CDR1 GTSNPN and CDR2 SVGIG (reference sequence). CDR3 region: CAWSVTGFEAFF. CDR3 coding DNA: TGTGCCTGGAGTGTTACAGGGTTTGAAGCTTTCTTT.

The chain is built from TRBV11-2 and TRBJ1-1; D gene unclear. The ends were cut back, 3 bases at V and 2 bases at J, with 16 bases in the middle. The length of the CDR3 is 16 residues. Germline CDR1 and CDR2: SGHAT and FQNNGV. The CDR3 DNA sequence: TGTGCCAGCAGCTTTGAGTTGGGCGAGGGAAACACTGAAGCTTTCTTT. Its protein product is CASSFELGEGNTEAFF.

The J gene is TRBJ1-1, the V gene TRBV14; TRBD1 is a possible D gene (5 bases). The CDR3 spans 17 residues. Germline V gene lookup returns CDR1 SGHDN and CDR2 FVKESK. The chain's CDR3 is CPRPQHTTGTLNTEAFF. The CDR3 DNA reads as TGTCCCCGCCCCCAACACACGACCGGGACTCTGAACACTGAAGCTTTCTTT.

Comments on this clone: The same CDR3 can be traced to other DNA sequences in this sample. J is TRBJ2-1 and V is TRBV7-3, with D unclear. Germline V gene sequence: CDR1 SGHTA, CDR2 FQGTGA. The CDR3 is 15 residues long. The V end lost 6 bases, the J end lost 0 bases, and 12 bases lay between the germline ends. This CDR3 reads CASSLGPSSYNEQFF. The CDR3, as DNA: TGTGCCAGCAGTTTAGGCCCGAGCTCCTACAATGAGCAGTTCTTC.

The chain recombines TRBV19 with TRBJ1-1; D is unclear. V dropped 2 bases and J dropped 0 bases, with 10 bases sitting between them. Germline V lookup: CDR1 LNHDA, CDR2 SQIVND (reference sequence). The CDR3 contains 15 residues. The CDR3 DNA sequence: TGTGCCAGTAGTATAATGCCAGGTGTGAACACTGAAGCTTTCTTT. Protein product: CASSIMPGVNTEAFF.

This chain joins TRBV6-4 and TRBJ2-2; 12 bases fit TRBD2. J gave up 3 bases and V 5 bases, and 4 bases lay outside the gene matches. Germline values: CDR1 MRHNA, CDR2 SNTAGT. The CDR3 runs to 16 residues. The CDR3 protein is CASSQTSGRYTGELFF. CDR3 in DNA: TGTGCCAGCAGTCAGACTAGCGGGAGATACACCGGGGAGCTGTTTTTT.

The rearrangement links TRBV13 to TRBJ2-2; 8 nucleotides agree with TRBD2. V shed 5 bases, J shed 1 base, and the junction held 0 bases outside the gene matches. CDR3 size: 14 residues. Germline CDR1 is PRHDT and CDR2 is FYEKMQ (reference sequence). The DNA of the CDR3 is TGTGCCAGCAGCCGGGGGGGGAACACCGGGGAGCTGTTTTTT. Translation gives CASSRGGNTGELFF. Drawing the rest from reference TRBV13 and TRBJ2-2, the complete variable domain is AAGVIQSPRHLIKEKRETATLKCYPIPRHDTVYWYQQGPGQDPQFLISFYEKMQSDKGSIPDRFSAQQFSDYHSELNMSSLELGDSALYFCASSRGGNTGELFFGEGSRLTVL.

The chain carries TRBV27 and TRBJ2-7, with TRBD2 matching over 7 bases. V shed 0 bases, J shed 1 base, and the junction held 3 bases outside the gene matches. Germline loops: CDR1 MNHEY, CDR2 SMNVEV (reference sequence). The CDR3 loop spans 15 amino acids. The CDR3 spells CASSLSMGLSYEQYF. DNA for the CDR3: TGTGCCAGCAGTTTATCGATGGGACTATCCTACGAGCAGTACTTC.

CDR3 amino acids: CASSTDTGKAFF. Here the CDR3 DNA reads TGTGCCAGCAGCACCGACACAGGGAAAGCTTTCTTT. This chain connects TRBV7-6 to TRBJ1-1; perhaps TRBD1 as D (6 bases). CDR1 and CDR2 (germline): SGHVS, FNYEAQ. V gave up 5 bases and J gave up 9 bases, with 13 bases separating them. This CDR3 is 12 amino acids long. The whole variable domain, filled in from reference TRBV7-6 and TRBJ1-1, reads GAGVSQSPRYKVTKRGQDVALRCDPISGHVSLYWYRQALGQGPEFLTYFNYEAQQDKSGLPNDRFSAERPEGSISTLTIQRTEQRDSAMYRCASSTDTGKAFFGQGTRLTVV.

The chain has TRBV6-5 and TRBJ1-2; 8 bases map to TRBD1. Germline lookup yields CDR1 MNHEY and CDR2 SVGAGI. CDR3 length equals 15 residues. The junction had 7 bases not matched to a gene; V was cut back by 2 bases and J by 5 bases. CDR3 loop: CASSYAFDRGYGYTF. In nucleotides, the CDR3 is TGTGCCAGCAGTTACGCCTTCGACAGGGGTTATGGCTACACCTTC.

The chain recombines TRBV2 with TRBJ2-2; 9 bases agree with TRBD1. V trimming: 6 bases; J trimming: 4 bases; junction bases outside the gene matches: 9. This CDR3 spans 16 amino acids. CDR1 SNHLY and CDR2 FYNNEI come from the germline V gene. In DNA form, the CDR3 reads TGTGCCAGCAGACCGGGACAGGGACGCGGCACCGGGGAGCTGTTTTTT. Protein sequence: CASRPGQGRGTGELFF. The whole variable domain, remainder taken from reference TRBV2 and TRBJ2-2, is EPEVTQTPSHQVTQMGQEVILRCVPISNHLYFYWYRQILGQKVEFLVSFYNNEISEKSEIFDDQFSVERPDGSNFTLKIRSTKLEDSAMYFCASRPGQGRGTGELFFGEGSRLTVL.

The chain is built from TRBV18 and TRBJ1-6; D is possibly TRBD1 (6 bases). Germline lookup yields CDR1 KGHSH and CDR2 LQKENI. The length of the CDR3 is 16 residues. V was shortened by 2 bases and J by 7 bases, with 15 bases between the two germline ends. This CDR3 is CASSPTTGRGNSPLHF. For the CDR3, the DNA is TGTGCCAGCTCACCAACCACAGGGAGGGGGAATTCACCCCTCCACTTT.